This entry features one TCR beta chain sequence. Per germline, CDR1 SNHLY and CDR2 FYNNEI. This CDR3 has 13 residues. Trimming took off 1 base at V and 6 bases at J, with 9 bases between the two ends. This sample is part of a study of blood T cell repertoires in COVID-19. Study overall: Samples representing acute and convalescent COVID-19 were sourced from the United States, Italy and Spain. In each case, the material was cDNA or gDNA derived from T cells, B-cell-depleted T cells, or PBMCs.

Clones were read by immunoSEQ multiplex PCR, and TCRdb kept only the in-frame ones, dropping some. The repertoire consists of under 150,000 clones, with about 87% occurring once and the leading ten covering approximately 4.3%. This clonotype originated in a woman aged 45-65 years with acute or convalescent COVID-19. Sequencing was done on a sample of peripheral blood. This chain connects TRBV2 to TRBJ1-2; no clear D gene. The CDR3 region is CASSEVGSHGYTF. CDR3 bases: TGTGCCAGCAGTGAAGTGGGCAGCCATGGCTACACCTTC.